What follows is one T cell receptor (beta chain) and its context. Its antigen has not been determined. Base-call qualities are not available, and no considerably larger clone is one nucleotide away. Uninvolved adjacent lung was taken at least 2 cm from the tumor margin and confirmed free of atypia by two independent pathologists. At diagnosis, peripheral blood, uninvolved tumor-adjacent lung and tumor were collected and were preserved as a mix of fresh-frozen and FFPE material. This sample was included in a study of T cells in localized non-small cell lung cancer (TCRdb year 2020). At the level of the whole study: Comparing tumors with uninvolved tumor-adjacent lungs, the study looked at the T cell repertoires of 200 to 250 patients with early-stage NSCLC. The cohort was made up of around 250 treatment-naive NSCLC patients whose localized lung tumors had been resected. NSCLC patients had a mean age of approximately 70 years, and 120 to 150 were male and around 110 female.

TCR beta CDR3 regions were sequenced from DNA using the immunoSEQ Assay. The authors' analysis ran thus. T cell density was computed as TCR beta template counts normalized to usable DNA estimated by amplifying housekeeping genes. Richness was estimated with the preseqR package, extrapolating to 400,000 templates for PBMC samples and 120,000 templates for tissue samples. Clonality was defined by subtracting Pielou's evenness from one. Tissue-enriched TCRs were identified by differential abundance testing using productive amino-acid clonotypes, minimum total count 5 and alpha 0.1. The Jaccard Index and the Morisita Overlap Index were used to measure how much the repertoires overlapped between compartments. GLIPH grouped TCR beta CDR3s together with public tetramer-defined viral CDR3s, and a viral motif had to include at least three viral sequences and show V-gene enrichment. TCRdb's version of the immuneACCESS table is confined to in-frame rearrangements and falls short of the full clone set. An unresolved V gene accounts for under half of the shortfall where checked; the remainder is of unknown origin. V and J calls and clone size are as listed in that table; D and trimming were resolved from the DNA. Here the sample has just over 1,500 clones; roughly a fifth occur a single time. Of the sample, 15% to 20% falls within the top ten clones.

Broad study findings and their caveats: Uninvolved tumor-adjacent lung showed the highest T cell clonality, higher than tumor, which suggests more focused antigenic responses in the uninvolved tumor-adjacent lung. Higher blood T cell density associated with longer overall survival, while higher adjacent-lung clonality associated with shorter survival. Multi-region tumor sequencing was not performed, so intratumor heterogeneity could not be excluded. Of the top 100 tumor clones, a median of 57 were detected in paired uninvolved adjacent lung; around 30 were also among that lung's top 100. Because of the exploratory design, TCR variables were selected using unadjusted p-values without false-discovery rate correction.

V is shortened by 0 bases, J by 2 bases, and the region joining them spans 11 bases. The germline V gene encodes CDR1 LNHNV and CDR2 YYDKDF (reference sequence). Including the terminal cysteine and phenylalanine, the CDR3 comprises 17 residues. The read is trimmed to its CDR3 DNA, 51 bases read in frame from base 1. Here the chain combines TRBV15 and TRBJ2-6; perhaps TRBD2 is the D gene, with 5 bases matching. This clonotype was sampled from a woman between 35 and 70 years old with stage I lung adenocarcinoma. Sequencing used normal lung tissue next to the tumor, obtained before any cancer treatment. CDR3 protein: CATSRDLAGAGANVLTF. The sequenced DNA is TGTGCCACCAGCAGAGATCTTGCCGGGGCTGGGGCCAACGTCCTGACTTTC. With the rest looked up from the reference TRBV15 and TRBJ2-6 genes rather than sequenced, the full variable domain is DAMVIQNPRYQVTQFGKPVTLSCSQTLNHNVMYWYQQKSSQAPKLLFHYYDKDFNNEADTPDNFQSRRPNTSFCFLDIRSPGLGDTAMYLCATSRDLAGAGANVLTFGAGSRLTVL.